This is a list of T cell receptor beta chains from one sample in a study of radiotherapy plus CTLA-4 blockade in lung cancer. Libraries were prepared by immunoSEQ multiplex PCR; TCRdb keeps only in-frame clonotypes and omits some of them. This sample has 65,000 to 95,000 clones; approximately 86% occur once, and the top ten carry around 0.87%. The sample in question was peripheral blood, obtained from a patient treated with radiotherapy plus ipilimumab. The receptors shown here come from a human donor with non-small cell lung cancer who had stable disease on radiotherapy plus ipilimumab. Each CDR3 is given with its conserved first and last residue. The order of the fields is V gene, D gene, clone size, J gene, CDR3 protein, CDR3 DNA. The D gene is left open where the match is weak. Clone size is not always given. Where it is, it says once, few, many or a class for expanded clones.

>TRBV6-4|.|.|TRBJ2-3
CASSASEGGATDTQYF
TGTGCCAGCAGTGCCTCCGAGGGGGGGGCGACAGATACGCAGTATTTT
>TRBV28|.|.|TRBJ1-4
CASSAPGGTNEKLFF
TGTGCCAGCAGTGCCCCGGGGGGAACTAATGAAAAACTGTTTTTT
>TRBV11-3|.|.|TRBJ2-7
CASSQTADQGFTYEQYF
TGTGCCAGCAGCCAGACCGCCGATCAGGGGTTCACCTACGAGCAGTACTTC
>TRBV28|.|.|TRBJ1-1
CASSRRTNHLKNTEAFF
TGTGCCAGCAGCCGTCGGACAAATCACCTGAAGAACACTGAAGCTTTCTTT
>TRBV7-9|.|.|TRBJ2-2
CASRLPGTGELFF
TGTGCCAGCAGACTCCCCGGCACCGGGGAGCTGTTTTTT
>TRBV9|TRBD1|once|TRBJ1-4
CASSPLRTGSREKLFF
TGTGCCAGCAGCCCCCTGCGGACAGGGAGTCGTGAAAAACTGTTTTTT
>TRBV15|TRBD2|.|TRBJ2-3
CATGLAGGSASTDTQYF
TGTGCCACGGGACTAGCGGGAGGGTCTGCGAGCACAGATACGCAGTATTTT
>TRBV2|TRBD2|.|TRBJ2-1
CASSAGTSGLYNEQFF
TGTGCCAGCAGTGCGGGGACTAGCGGGCTCTACAATGAGCAGTTCTTC
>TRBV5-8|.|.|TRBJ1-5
CASSLAAREGVGGNQPQHF
TGTGCCAGCAGCTTGGCGGCTAGGGAGGGAGTAGGGGGCAATCAGCCCCAGCATTTT
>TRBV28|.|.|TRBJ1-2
CASSFFYGYTF
TGTGCCAGCAGTTTCTTCTATGGCTACACCTTC
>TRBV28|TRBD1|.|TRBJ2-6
CASSGTGTPGANVLTF
TGTGCCAGCAGTGGGACAGGGACTCCTGGGGCCAACGTCCTGACTTTC
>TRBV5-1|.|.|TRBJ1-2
CASSLPQSAGVRGGYTF
TGCGCCAGCAGCTTGCCCCAGAGTGCGGGGGTGAGAGGTGGCTACACCTTC
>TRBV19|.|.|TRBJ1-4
CASSIGVGPEKLFF
TGTGCCAGTAGTATTGGTGTTGGTCCCGAAAAACTGTTTTTT
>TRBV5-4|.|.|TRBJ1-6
CASSPLTGNSPLHF
TGTGCCAGCAGCCCACTTACAGGGAATTCACCCCTCCACTTT
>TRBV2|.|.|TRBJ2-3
CASNPGPQVTDTQYF
TGTGCCAGCAATCCGGGACCCCAGGTCACAGATACGCAGTATTTT
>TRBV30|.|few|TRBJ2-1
CAWSGLTGNEQFF
TGTGCCTGGAGTGGTCTGACAGGCAATGAGCAGTTCTTC
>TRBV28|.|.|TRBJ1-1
CASSYEGGNTEAFF
TGTGCCAGCAGTTATGAGGGGGGGAACACTGAAGCTTTCTTT
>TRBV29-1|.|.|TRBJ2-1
CSVEFPAEQFF
TGCAGCGTTGAATTTCCGGCTGAGCAGTTCTTC
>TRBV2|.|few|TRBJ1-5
CASRTQYSNQPQHF
TGTGCCAGCAGAACCCAGTATAGCAATCAGCCCCAGCATTTT
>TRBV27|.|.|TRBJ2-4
CASRGAAKNIQYF
TGTGCCAGCAGGGGGGCAGCCAAAAACATTCAGTACTTC
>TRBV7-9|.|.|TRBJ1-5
CASSFEGGSNQPQHF
TGTGCCAGCAGCTTCGAGGGAGGTAGCAATCAGCCCCAGCATTTT
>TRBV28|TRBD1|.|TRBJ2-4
CASSLFGTGNKNIQYF
TGTGCCAGCAGTTTATTTGGGACAGGGAACAAAAACATTCAGTACTTC
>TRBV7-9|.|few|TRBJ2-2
CASSLGQNTGELFF
TGTGCCAGCAGCTTAGGACAAAACACCGGGGAGCTGTTTTTT
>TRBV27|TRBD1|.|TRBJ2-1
CASSLEGQVPYNEQFF
TGTGCCAGCAGTTTAGAGGGACAGGTACCCTACAATGAGCAGTTCTTC
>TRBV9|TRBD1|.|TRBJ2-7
CASSPRTGPEQYF
TGTGCCAGCAGCCCCCGGACAGGGCCCGAGCAGTACTTC
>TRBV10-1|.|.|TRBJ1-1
CASSERAGNTEAFF
TGCGCCAGCAGTGAGAGGGCCGGGAACACTGAAGCTTTCTTT
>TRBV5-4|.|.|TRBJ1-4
CASSLGGISDEKLFF
TGTGCCAGCAGCTTGGGGGGGATATCGGATGAAAAACTGTTTTTT
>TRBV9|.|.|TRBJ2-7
CASSVETGATYEQYF
TGTGCCAGCAGCGTAGAAACGGGGGCCACCTACGAGCAGTACTTC